The following is a T cell receptor beta chain sequence with its context. The V end was cut by 3 bases, the J end by 14 bases, with 21 bases between. The CDR3 has 15 amino acids. The germline gives CDR1 SGHNT, CDR2 YYREEE (reference sequence). Source study methods: The authors estimated nucleated cell counts from reference gene primer amplification. Assay used: immunoSEQ multiplex PCR; TCRdb lists only in-frame clones, some missing. The DNA gave D and trimming, while V, J and clone size come from that table. This repertoire shows approximately 450,000 clones, around 89% found once; its top ten account for 4% to 4.5%. The data belong to a study of blood T cell repertoires in COVID-19. Across the study: Sample material is recorded as cDNA or gDNA derived from T cells, B-cell-depleted T cells, or PBMCs.

The sequence was obtained from a woman aged 30 to 39 with acute or convalescent COVID-19. Sequences were obtained from peripheral blood. V and J are TRBV5-4 and TRBJ1-6; perhaps TRBD1 as D (5 bases). The CDR3 loop is CASSSLGQSPSTLHF. The DNA of the CDR3 is TGTGCCAGCAGCTCTTTGGGGCAGAGCCCGTCGACCCTCCACTTT.